This T cell receptor beta chain was found in a study of response to subunit inactivated influenza vaccine. Overall study results and limits: It was suggested by the authors that few new T cells are recruited by each seasonal influenza vaccination.

On this clonotype: Its cognate antigen is unknown.

TCRdb recomputed calls from the RT-PCR reads with MiXCR, one row per CDR3 protein. The repertoire consists of about 480,000 distinct CDR3 sequences, with roughly 9.8% occurring once and the leading ten covering approximately 12%. Germline assignment: CDR1 MDHEN and CDR2 SYDVKM. Trimming removed 5 bases from V and 3 bases from J; junction bases left unmatched: 0. This CDR3 comprises 12 residues. The V gene is TRBV28, the J gene TRBJ1-2; 7 nucleotides agree with TRBD1. Sequences were derived from PBMCs from blood, sampled about 6 weeks after vaccination. The sequence derives from a man aged 50-60 years who received an inactivated influenza vaccine. The CDR3 DNA reads as TGTGCCAGCAGTACAGGGGACTATGGCTACACCTTC. Translating it yields CASSTGDYGYTF.